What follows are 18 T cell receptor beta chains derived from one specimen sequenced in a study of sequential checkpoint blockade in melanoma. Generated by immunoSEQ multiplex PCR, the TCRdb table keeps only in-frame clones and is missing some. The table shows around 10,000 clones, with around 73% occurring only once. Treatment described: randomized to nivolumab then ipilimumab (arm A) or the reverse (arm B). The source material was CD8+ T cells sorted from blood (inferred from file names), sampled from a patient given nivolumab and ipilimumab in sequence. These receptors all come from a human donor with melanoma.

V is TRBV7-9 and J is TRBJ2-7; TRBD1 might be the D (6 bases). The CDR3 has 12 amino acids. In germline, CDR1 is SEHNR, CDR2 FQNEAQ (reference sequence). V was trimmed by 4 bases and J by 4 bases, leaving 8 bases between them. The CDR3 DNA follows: TGTGCCAGCAGCTACACAGGGTACGAGCAGTACTTC. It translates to CASSYTGYEQYF.

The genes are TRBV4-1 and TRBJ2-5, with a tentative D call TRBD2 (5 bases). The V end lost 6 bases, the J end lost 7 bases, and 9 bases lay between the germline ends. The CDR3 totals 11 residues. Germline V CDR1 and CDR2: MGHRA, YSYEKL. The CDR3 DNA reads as TGCGCCAGCAGTCTAGGAGGGACCCAGTACTTC. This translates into CASSLGGTQYF.

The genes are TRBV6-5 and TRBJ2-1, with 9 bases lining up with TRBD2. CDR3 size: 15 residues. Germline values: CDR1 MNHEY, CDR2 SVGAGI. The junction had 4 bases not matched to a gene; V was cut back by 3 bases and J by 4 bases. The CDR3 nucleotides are TGTGCCAGCAGTTATGAGACTAGCGGTTACAATGAGCAGTTCTTC. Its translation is CASSYETSGYNEQFF.

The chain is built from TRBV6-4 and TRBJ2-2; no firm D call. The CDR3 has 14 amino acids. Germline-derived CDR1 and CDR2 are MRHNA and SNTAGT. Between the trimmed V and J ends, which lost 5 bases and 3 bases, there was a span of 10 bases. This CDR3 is CASSPGPDTGELFF. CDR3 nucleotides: TGTGCCAGCAGTCCAGGTCCGGACACCGGGGAGCTGTTTTTT.

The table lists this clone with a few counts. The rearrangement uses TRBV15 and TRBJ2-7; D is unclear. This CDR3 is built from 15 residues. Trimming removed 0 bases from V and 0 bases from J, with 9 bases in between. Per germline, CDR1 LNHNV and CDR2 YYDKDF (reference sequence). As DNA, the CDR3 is TGTGCCACCAGCAGAGATCAATCGGGCTCCTACGAGCAGTACTTC. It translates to CATSRDQSGSYEQYF.

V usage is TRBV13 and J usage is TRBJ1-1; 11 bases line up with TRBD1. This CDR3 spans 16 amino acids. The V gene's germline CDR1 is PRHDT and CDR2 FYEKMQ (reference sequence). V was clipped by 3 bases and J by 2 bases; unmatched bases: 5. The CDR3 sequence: CASSFSGQGANTEAFF. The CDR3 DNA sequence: TGTGCCAGCAGCTTCTCCGGACAGGGGGCTAACACTGAAGCTTTCTTT.

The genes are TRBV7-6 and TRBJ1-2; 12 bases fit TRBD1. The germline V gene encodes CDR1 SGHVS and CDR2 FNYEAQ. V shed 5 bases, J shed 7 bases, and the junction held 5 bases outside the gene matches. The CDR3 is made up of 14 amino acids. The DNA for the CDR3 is TGTGCCAGCAGCGAGGGACAGGGGGCAATTGGCTACACCTTC. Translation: CASSEGQGAIGYTF.

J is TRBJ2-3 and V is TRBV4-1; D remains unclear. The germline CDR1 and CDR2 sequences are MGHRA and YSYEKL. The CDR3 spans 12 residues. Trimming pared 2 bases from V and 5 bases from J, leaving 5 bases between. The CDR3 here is CASSQSGDTQYF. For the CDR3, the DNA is TGCGCCAGCAGCCAATCAGGAGATACGCAGTATTTT.

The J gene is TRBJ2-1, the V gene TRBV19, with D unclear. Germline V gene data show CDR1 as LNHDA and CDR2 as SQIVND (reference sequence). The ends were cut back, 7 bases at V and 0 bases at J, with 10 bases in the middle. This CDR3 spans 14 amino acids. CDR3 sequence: CASNSLSSYNEQFF. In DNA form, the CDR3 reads TGTGCCAGTAATTCGCTGAGCTCCTACAATGAGCAGTTCTTC.

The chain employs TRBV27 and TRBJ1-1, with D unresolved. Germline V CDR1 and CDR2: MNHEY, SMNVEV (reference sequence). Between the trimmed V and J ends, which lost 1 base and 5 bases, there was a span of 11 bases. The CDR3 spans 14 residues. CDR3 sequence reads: CASSLLSTGTEAFF. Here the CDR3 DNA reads TGTGCCAGCAGTTTATTGTCAACGGGGACTGAAGCTTTCTTT.

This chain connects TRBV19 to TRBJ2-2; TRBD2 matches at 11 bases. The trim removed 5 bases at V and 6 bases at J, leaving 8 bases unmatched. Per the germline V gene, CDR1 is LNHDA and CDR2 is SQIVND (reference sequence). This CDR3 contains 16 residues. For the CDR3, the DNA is TGTGCCAGTAGTTCCCAACTAGCGGGAGCCCCCGGGGAGCTGTTTTTT. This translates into CASSSQLAGAPGELFF.

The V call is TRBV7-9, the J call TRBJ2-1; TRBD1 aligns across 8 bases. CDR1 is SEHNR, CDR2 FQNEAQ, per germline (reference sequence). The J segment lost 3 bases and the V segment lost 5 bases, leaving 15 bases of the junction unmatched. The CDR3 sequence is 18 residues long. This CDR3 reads CASSPHPSDRGYYNEQFF. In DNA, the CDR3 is TGTGCCAGCAGCCCGCACCCGTCAGACAGGGGTTACTACAATGAGCAGTTCTTC.

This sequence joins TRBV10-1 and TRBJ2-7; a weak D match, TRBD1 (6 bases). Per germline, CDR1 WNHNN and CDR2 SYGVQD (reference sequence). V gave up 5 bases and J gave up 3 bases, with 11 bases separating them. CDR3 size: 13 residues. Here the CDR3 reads CASSQGTYYEQYF. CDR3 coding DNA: TGCGCCAGCAGTCAGGGGACATACTACGAGCAGTACTTC.

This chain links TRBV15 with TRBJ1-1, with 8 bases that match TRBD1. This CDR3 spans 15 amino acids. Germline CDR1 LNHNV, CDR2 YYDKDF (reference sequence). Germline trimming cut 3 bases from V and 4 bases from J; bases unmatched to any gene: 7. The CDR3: CATSRGRGLATEAFF. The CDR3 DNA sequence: TGTGCCACCAGCAGGGGCAGGGGGCTTGCCACTGAAGCTTTCTTT.

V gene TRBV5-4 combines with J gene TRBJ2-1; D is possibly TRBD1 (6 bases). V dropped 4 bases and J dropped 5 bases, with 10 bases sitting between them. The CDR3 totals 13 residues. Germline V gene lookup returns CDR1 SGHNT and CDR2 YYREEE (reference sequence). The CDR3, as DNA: TGTGCCAGCAGCCCGACAGGAAACAATGAGCAGTTCTTC. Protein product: CASSPTGNNEQFF. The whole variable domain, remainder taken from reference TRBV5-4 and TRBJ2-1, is ETGVTQSPTHLIKTRGQQVTLRCSSQSGHNTVSWYQQALGQGPQFIFQYYREEENGRGNFPPRFSGLQFPNYSSELNVNALELDDSALYLCASSPTGNNEQFFGPGTRLTVL.

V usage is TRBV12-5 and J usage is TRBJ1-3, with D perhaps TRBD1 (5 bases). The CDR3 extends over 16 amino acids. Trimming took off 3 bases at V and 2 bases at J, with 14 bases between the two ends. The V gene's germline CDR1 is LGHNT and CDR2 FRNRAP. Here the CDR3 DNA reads TGTGCTAGTGGTTTTAATCAGGGTGACGCTGGAAACACCATATATTTT. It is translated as CASGFNQGDAGNTIYF.

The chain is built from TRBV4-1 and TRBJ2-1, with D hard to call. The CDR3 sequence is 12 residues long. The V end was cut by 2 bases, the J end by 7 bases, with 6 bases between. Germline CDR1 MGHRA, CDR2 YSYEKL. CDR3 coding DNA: TGCGCCAGCAGCCAATTCGTGAATGAGCAGTTCTTC. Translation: CASSQFVNEQFF.

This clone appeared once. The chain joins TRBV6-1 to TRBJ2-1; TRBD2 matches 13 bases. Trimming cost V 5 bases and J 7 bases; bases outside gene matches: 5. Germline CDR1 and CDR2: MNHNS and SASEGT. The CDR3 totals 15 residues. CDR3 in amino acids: CASSLLAGGLNEQFF. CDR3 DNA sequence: TGTGCCAGCAGTCTACTAGCGGGGGGGCTGAATGAGCAGTTCTTC.